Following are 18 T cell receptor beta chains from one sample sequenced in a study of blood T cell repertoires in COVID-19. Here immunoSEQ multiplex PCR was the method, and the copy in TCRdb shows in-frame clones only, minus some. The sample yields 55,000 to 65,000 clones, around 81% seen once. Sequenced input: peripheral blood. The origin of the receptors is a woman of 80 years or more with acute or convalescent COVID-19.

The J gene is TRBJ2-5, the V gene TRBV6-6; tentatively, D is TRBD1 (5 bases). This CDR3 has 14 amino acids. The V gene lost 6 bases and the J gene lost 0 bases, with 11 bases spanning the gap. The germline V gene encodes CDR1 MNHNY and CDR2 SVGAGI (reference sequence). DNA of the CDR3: TGTGCCAGCAGAGTACAGGAGAACCAAGAGACCCAGTACTTC. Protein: CASRVQENQETQYF.

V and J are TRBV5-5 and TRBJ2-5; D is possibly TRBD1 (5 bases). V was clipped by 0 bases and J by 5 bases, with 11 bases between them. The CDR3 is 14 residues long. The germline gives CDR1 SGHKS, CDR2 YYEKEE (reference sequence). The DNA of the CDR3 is TGTGCCAGCAGCTTGGAGGCAGGGCGGGAGACCCAGTACTTC. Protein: CASSLEAGRETQYF.

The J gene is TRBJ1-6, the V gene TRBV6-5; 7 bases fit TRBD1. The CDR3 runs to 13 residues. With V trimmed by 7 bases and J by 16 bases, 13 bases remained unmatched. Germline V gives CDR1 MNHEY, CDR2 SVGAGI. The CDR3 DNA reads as TGTGCCAGCACCCCGACAGGGCGCGGACTGCTCCACTTT. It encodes CASTPTGRGLLHF.

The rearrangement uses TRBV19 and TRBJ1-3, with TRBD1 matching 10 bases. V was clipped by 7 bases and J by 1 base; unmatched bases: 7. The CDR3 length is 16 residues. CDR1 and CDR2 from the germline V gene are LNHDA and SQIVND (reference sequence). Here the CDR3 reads CASKKGQGVSGNTIYF. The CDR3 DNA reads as TGTGCCAGTAAAAAAGGACAGGGGGTGTCTGGAAACACCATATATTTT.

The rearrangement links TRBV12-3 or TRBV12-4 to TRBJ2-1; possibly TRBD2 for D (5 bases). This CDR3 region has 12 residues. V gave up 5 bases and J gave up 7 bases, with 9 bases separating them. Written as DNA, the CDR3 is TGTGCCAGCAGTCCGGGAAGGAATGAGCAGTTCTTC. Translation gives CASSPGRNEQFF.

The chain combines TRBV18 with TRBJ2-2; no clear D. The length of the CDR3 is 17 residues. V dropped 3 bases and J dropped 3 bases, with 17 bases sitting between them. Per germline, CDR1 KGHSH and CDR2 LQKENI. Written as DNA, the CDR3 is TGTGCCAGCTCACCCCGGCTCCCCCAGGCGTACACCGGGGAGCTGTTTTTT. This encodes CASSPRLPQAYTGELFF.

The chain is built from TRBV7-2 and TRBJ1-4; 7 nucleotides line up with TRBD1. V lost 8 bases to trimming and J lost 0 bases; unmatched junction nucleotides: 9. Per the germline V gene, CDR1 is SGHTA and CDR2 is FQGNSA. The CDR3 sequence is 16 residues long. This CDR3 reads CASGPPQGPTNEKLFF. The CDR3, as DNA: TGTGCCAGCGGCCCGCCACAGGGGCCAACTAATGAAAAACTGTTTTTT.

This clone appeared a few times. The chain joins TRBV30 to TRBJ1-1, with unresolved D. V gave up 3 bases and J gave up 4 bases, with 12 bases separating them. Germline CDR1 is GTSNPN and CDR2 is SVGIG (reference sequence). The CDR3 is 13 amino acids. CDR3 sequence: CAWRLTEPTEAFF. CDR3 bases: TGTGCCTGGAGGCTAACAGAACCCACTGAAGCTTTCTTT.

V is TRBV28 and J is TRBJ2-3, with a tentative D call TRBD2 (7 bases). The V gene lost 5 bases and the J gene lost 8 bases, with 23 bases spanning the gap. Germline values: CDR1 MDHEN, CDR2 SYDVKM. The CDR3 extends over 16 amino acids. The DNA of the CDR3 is TGTGCCAGCAGTCCAACTTCCGCGGGGGCACTAGGTACGCAGTATTTT. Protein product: CASSPTSAGALGTQYF.

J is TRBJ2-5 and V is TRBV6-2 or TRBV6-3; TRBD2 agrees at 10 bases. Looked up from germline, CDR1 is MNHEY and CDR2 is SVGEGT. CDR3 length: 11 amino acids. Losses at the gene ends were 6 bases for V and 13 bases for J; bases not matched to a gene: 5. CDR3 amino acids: CASSSSGGPYF. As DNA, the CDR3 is TGTGCCAGCAGCAGTAGCGGGGGGCCGTACTTC.

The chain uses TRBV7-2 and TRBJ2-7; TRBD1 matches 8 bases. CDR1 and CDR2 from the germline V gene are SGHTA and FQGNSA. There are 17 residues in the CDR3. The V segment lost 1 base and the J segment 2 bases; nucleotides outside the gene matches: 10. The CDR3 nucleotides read TGTGCCAGCAGCTTAGTTGAGAGGACAGGGAGAACCTACGAGCAGTACTTC. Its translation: CASSLVERTGRTYEQYF.

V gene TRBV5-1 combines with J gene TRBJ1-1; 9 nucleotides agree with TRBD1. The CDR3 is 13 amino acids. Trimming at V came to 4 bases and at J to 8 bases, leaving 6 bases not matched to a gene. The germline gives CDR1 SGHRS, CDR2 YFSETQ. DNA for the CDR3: TGCGCCAGCAGCCCGGCGGACAGGGGAGAAGCTTTCTTT. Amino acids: CASSPADRGEAFF.

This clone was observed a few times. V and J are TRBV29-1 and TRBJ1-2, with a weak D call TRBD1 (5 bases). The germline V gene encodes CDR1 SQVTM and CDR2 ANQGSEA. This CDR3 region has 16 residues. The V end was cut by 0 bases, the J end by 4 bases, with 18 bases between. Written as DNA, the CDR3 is TGCAGCGTTGAAGAGCCCTCTGCAGGGATAGGCTATGGCTACACCTTC. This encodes CSVEEPSAGIGYGYTF.

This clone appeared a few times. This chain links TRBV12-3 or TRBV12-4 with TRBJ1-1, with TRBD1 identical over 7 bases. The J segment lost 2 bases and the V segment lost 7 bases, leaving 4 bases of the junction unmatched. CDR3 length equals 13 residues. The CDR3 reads CASTRQGNTEAFF. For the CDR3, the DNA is TGTGCCAGCACCCGACAGGGTAACACTGAAGCTTTCTTT.

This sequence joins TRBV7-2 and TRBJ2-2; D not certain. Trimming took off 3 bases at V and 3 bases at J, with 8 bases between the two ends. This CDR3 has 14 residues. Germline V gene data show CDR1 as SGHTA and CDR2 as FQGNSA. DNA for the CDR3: TGTGCCAGCAGCTTTGTCCTTGACACCGGGGAGCTGTTTTTT. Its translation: CASSFVLDTGELFF.

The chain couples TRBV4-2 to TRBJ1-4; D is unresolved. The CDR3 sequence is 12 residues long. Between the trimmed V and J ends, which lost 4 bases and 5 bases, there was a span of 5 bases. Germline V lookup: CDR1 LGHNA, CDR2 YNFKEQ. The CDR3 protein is CASSPVNEKLFF. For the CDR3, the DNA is TGTGCCAGCAGCCCGGTAAATGAAAAACTGTTTTTT.

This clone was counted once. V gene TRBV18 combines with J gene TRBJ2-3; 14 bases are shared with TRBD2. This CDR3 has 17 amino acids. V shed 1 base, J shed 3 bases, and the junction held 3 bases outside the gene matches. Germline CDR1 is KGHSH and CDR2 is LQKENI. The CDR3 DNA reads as TGTGCCAGCTCACCACAAAGACTAGCGGGGGGGACAGATACGCAGTATTTT. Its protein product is CASSPQRLAGGTDTQYF.

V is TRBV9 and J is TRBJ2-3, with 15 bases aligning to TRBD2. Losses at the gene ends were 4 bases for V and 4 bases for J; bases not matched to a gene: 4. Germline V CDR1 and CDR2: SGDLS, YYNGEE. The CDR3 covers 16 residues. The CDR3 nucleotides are TGTGCCAGCAGCACCGGACTAGCGGGGGGGCCAGATACGCAGTATTTT. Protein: CASSTGLAGGPDTQYF.